This T cell receptor (beta chain) was profiled in a study of T-cell memory formation after mild COVID-19. General observations from the study: Contracting clones localized mainly to CM and EM when CD4+ and mainly to EMRA when CD8+. Clones shrinking between day 15 and 85 showed a balanced CD4/CD8 split, and those that grew later tilted toward CD4+.

CDR3 length equals 16 residues. CDR1 is LGHNA and CDR2 is YSLEER in the germline V gene. Trimming cost V 5 bases and J 6 bases, with 21 bases left between them. TCRdb reanalysed the 5' RACE reads using MiXCR and keeps one entry per CDR3 protein. The sample comprises approximately 430,000 distinct CDR3 sequences, about 22% of which are singletons, and 13% rests with the top ten. As regards this clonotype: Its target is unknown.

Sequencing used PBMCs or a T cell subset sorted from them (not recorded which). This TCR was recovered from an adult woman who had mild COVID-19 (a few samples of this study predate the infection). Cell type and time point are not known. The gene calls are TRBV4-3 and TRBJ2-3, with D possibly called TRBD1 or TRBD2 (5 bases each). The CDR3 coding sequence is TGCGCCAGCAGCAAGGGGAGAGATGGGGTTTCGGATACGCAGTATTTT. This gives the protein CASSKGRDGVSDTQYF.